Shown below are 27 T cell receptor beta chains from a single sample sequenced in a study of blood T cell repertoires in COVID-19. Data came from immunoSEQ multiplex PCR; TCRdb stores just in-frame clones and leaves some out. The table lists 65,000 to 70,000 clones, roughly 87% of them singletons. Sequencing was carried out using peripheral blood. The origin of the receptors is a woman older than 75 with acute or convalescent COVID-19.

This rearrangement joins TRBV12-3 or TRBV12-4 to TRBJ2-7; TRBD1 matches 7 bases. The ends lost 7 bases at V and 4 bases at J; junction bases unmatched: 7. The CDR3 sequence is 13 residues long. The CDR3 loop is CASKPGQRYEQYF. CDR3 nucleotides: TGTGCCAGCAAACCGGGACAGAGATACGAGCAGTACTTC.

The V call is TRBV19, the J call TRBJ1-2, with D perhaps TRBD1 (5 bases). The CDR3 has 14 residues. Trimming removed 7 bases from V and 5 bases from J, with 17 bases in between. CDR1 LNHDA and CDR2 SQIVND come from the germline V gene (reference sequence). CDR3 DNA: TGTGCCAGTACCCCGGGGGGGGGTTTGTATGGCTACACCTTC. The encoded protein is CASTPGGGLYGYTF.

The chain carries TRBV2 and TRBJ2-7, with TRBD1 matching 7 bases. CDR1 is SNHLY and CDR2 is FYNNEI in the germline V gene. With V trimmed by 7 bases and J by 6 bases, 9 bases remained unmatched. The CDR3 has 13 residues. CDR3 sequence reads: CASKETGTIEQYF. The DNA for the CDR3 is TGTGCCAGCAAAGAGACAGGGACGATCGAGCAGTACTTC.

V usage is TRBV3-1 (or the pseudogene TRBV3-2) and J usage is TRBJ1-2; 10 nucleotides align to TRBD1. Trimming cost V 6 bases and J 0 bases; bases outside gene matches: 16. This CDR3 has 19 amino acids. From germline, CDR1 is LGHDT and CDR2 YNNKEL (reference sequence). The CDR3 DNA reads as TGTGCCAGCAGTCCCACCCGCGGGGACAGGGGACTCTCTAACTATGGCTACACCTTC. It translates to CASSPTRGDRGLSNYGYTF.

Concerning this clone itself: The same CDR3 also results from other DNA sequences found in this sample. The CDR3 reads CASSLRWTDYGYTF. CDR3 nucleotides: TGTGCCAGTAGTTTGAGATGGACTGACTATGGCTACACCTTC. The V and J genes are TRBV19 and TRBJ1-2; D unresolved. Trimming shortened V by 5 bases and J by 3 bases, and 13 bases separated the two germline ends. CDR3 length equals 14 residues. Germline values: CDR1 LNHDA, CDR2 SQIVND (reference sequence). Full variable domain (outside the CDR3, taken from reference TRBV19 and TRBJ1-2): DGGITQSPKYLFRKEGQNVTLSCEQNLNHDAMYWYRQDPGQGLRLIYYSQIVNDFQKGDIAEGYSVSREKKESFPLTVTSAQKNPTAFYLCASSLRWTDYGYTFGSGTRLTVV.

The chain's CDR3 is CASLLLDRANTEAFF. As DNA, the CDR3 is TGTGCCAGCCTCTTATTGGACAGGGCGAACACTGAAGCTTTCTTT. V and J are TRBV5-6 and TRBJ1-1, with 8 nucleotides matching TRBD1. Trimming took 7 bases from V and 1 from J; bases not matched to a gene: 9. Germline assignment: CDR1 SGHDT and CDR2 YYEEEE. The CDR3 is 15 residues long.

The chain combines TRBV6-1 with TRBJ2-5; tentative D call: TRBD1 (6 bases). V was shortened by 2 bases and J by 0 bases, with 7 bases between the two germline ends. Germline V gene lookup returns CDR1 MNHNS and CDR2 SASEGT. The CDR3 is 14 residues long. DNA for the CDR3: TGTGCCAGCAGTGAAACAGGGTACCAAGAGACCCAGTACTTC. Its translation is CASSETGYQETQYF.

Only a few counts were recorded for this clone. This chain joins TRBV5-1 and TRBJ2-2, with D uncertain. Trimming removed 6 bases at V and 4 bases at J, with 10 bases between. CDR1 and CDR2 from the germline V gene are SGHRS and YFSETQ. The CDR3 covers 13 residues. CDR3 coding DNA: TGCGCCAGCAAGGTCGGCGGCACCGGGGAGCTGTTTTTT. It yields the protein CASKVGGTGELFF.

V and J are TRBV5-6 and TRBJ1-1; D uncertain. Germline V gene data show CDR1 as SGHDT and CDR2 as YYEEEE. V lost 1 base and J 7 bases, leaving 11 bases between the germline ends. The CDR3 consists of 13 residues. CDR3 residues: CASSLMRGGEAFF. Written as DNA, the CDR3 is TGTGCCAGCAGCTTGATGCGCGGCGGTGAAGCTTTCTTT.

This clone appeared a single time. The chain is built from TRBV9 and TRBJ2-3; D perhaps matches TRBD1 (6 bases). Trimming stripped 4 bases from V and 2 bases from J, with 11 bases between. CDR1 is SGDLS and CDR2 is YYNGEE in the germline V gene. CDR3 length equals 14 residues. CDR3 sequence: CASSTTGFTDTQYF. The CDR3 bases are TGTGCCAGCAGCACTACAGGGTTCACAGATACGCAGTATTTT. Variable domain in full (rest from reference TRBV9 and TRBJ2-3): DSGVTQTPKHLITATGQRVTLRCSPRSGDLSVYWYQQSLDQGLQFLIQYYNGEERAKGNILERFSAQQFPDLHSELNLSSLELGDSALYFCASSTTGFTDTQYFGPGTRLTVL.

Concerning this clone itself: The sample contains more than one DNA sequence encoding this CDR3. In DNA form, the CDR3 reads TGTGCCAGCAGCCAACAGGGGGCCAAGGCTAAGCAGTTCTTC. This sequence encodes CASSQQGAKAKQFF. The V and J genes are TRBV5-4 and TRBJ2-1, with 9 bases identical to TRBD1. This CDR3 is 14 amino acids long. V was pared by 4 bases and J by 11 bases, with 10 bases of the junction left unmatched. Germline loops: CDR1 SGHNT, CDR2 YYREEE (reference sequence).

The chain employs TRBV2 and TRBJ2-3; possibly TRBD2 for D (6 bases). Germline CDR1 reads SNHLY; CDR2 reads FYNNEI. This CDR3 spans 14 amino acids. Deletions cut 4 bases from V and 2 bases from J, with 10 bases between. CDR3 residues: CASSVWTTTDTQYF. The CDR3 bases are TGTGCCAGCAGTGTGTGGACTACCACAGATACGCAGTATTTT.

The CDR3 here is CASSLTGNTGELFF. The CDR3 DNA reads as TGTGCCAGCAGTCTGACAGGGAACACCGGGGAGCTGTTTTTT. The V call is TRBV6-4, the J call TRBJ2-2, with a weak D call TRBD1 (6 bases). V was trimmed by 5 bases and J by 1 base, leaving 8 bases between them. Germline assignment: CDR1 MRHNA and CDR2 SNTAGT. The CDR3 covers 14 residues.

The chain uses TRBV11-2 and TRBJ1-1; 7 nucleotides agree with TRBD1. V dropped 1 base and J dropped 4; count of bases not matched to a gene: 6. The germline gives CDR1 SGHAT, CDR2 FQNNGV. This CDR3 is built from 15 residues. The CDR3: CASSLGQGEGTEAFF. CDR3 bases: TGTGCCAGCAGCTTAGGACAGGGTGAGGGCACTGAAGCTTTCTTT.

The chain recombines TRBV24-1 with TRBJ2-3; 12 nucleotides align to TRBD2. Trimming took 5 bases from V and 0 from J; bases not matched to a gene: 8. CDR3 size: 18 residues. Germline CDR1 reads KGHDR; CDR2 reads SFDVKD. In DNA, the CDR3 is TGTGCCACCAGTGGGCGGCTAGCGGGGGGGATTAGCACAGATACGCAGTATTTT. Translation gives CATSGRLAGGISTDTQYF.

The rearrangement joins TRBV2 to TRBJ1-6; 8 bases are a match to TRBD1. The V gene's germline CDR1 is SNHLY and CDR2 FYNNEI. The V and J ends lost 4 bases and 7 bases, in that order; junction bases with no gene match: 6. The CDR3 sequence is 15 residues long. CDR3: CASSALQGGNSPLHF. The CDR3 bases are TGTGCCAGCAGTGCCTTACAGGGGGGAAATTCACCCCTCCACTTT.

The chain has TRBV5-4 and TRBJ2-1; 15 bases are a match to TRBD2. The V and J ends lost 3 bases and 5 bases, in that order; junction bases with no gene match: 9. This CDR3 has 18 amino acids. Germline V gives CDR1 SGHNT, CDR2 YYREEE (reference sequence). Here the CDR3 reads CASSSKGTSGGRHNEQFF. The DNA for the CDR3 is TGTGCCAGCAGCTCCAAAGGGACTAGCGGGGGGCGACACAATGAGCAGTTCTTC.

This rearrangement joins TRBV24-1 to TRBJ1-5; D gene unclear. CDR1 is KGHDR, CDR2 SFDVKD, per germline. This CDR3 spans 16 amino acids. Deletions cut 4 bases from V and 2 bases from J, with 14 bases between. In nucleotides, the CDR3 is TGTGCCACCAGTGACCGGGGTGAGTTAGGCAATCAGCCCCAGCATTTT. Translation: CATSDRGELGNQPQHF.

The chain joins TRBV29-1 to TRBJ1-1, with 7 bases aligning to TRBD1. V dropped 0 bases and J dropped 1; count of bases not matched to a gene: 11. CDR3 length: 17 amino acids. Germline V gives CDR1 SQVTM, CDR2 ANQGSEA. CDR3 bases: TGCAGCGTTGAAGAGGAGTTGACCTGGGACAGGAACACTGAAGCTTTCTTT. Its protein product is CSVEEELTWDRNTEAFF.

This rearrangement joins TRBV5-1 to TRBJ1-3, with 8 positions matching TRBD1. The V segment lost 4 bases and the J segment 4 bases; nucleotides outside the gene matches: 7. The CDR3 has 15 amino acids. In germline, CDR1 is SGHRS, CDR2 YFSETQ. In nucleotides, the CDR3 is TGCGCCAGCAGCCAATCGACAGGGGCGGGAAACACCATATATTTT. Encoded protein: CASSQSTGAGNTIYF.

The chain has TRBV5-1 and TRBJ2-7, with TRBD2 matching 11 bases. V lost 5 bases, J lost 2 bases, and 0 bases stayed unmatched. This CDR3 has 13 amino acids. Germline CDR1 and CDR2: SGHRS and YFSETQ. CDR3 sequence (DNA): TGCGCCAGCAGGACTAGCGGGACCTACGAGCAGTACTTC. Protein sequence: CASRTSGTYEQYF. The full variable domain, with the rest looked up from reference TRBV5-1 and TRBJ2-7, is KAGVTQTPRYLIKTRGQQVTLSCSPISGHRSVSWYQQTPGQGLQFLFEYFSETQRNKGNFPGRFSGRQFSNSRSEMNVSTLELGDSALYLCASRTSGTYEQYFGPGTRLTVT.

The chain uses TRBV19 and TRBJ1-2; the match to TRBD1 covers 9 bases. The CDR3 loop spans 13 amino acids. The ends lost 4 bases at V and 6 bases at J; junction bases unmatched: 3. Germline assignment: CDR1 LNHDA and CDR2 SQIVND (reference sequence). CDR3 DNA sequence: TGTGCCAGTAGTAGGACAGGGGTAAATGGCTACACCTTC. Protein product: CASSRTGVNGYTF.

V usage is TRBV7-9 and J usage is TRBJ2-2; perhaps TRBD1 as D (6 bases). This CDR3 comprises 15 residues. Trimming stripped 3 bases from V and 6 bases from J, with 14 bases between. Germline V gene sequence: CDR1 SEHNR, CDR2 FQNEAQ (reference sequence). The chain's CDR3 is CASSFRWGLSGELFF. The CDR3 DNA is TGTGCCAGCAGCTTCCGCTGGGGGCTATCCGGGGAGCTGTTTTTT.

The chain links TRBV4-1 to TRBJ2-1; TRBD1 matches at 9 bases. V dropped 2 bases and J dropped 15; count of bases not matched to a gene: 17. Germline CDR1 reads MGHRA; CDR2 reads YSYEKL. There are 16 residues in the CDR3. The CDR3 spells CASSQKGIGTGTPPFF. The CDR3, as DNA: TGCGCCAGCAGCCAAAAGGGGATTGGGACAGGGACCCCTCCGTTCTTC.

The chain has TRBV29-1 and TRBJ2-5; D could derive from TRBD1 or TRBD2 (7 bases each). Between the trimmed V and J ends, which lost 7 bases and 4 bases, there was a span of 16 bases. The CDR3 has 13 amino acids. Germline V lookup: CDR1 SQVTM, CDR2 ANQGSEA. This chain's CDR3 is CSAGGRGLETQYF. The CDR3 DNA reads TGCAGCGCAGGGGGGAGGGGGTTAGAGACCCAGTACTTC. Supplemented by reference TRBV29-1 and TRBJ2-5, the full variable domain reads SAVISQKPSRDICQRGTSLTIQCQVDSQVTMMFWYRQQPGQSLTLIATANQGSEATYESGFVIDKFPISRPNLTFSTLTVSNMSPEDSSIYLCSAGGRGLETQYFGPGTRLLVL.

The rearrangement uses TRBV3-1 (or the pseudogene TRBV3-2) and TRBJ1-2; D is ambiguous. The V end was cut by 3 bases, the J end by 4 bases, with 12 bases between. The CDR3 spans 14 residues. The germline CDR1 and CDR2 sequences are LGHDT and YNNKEL (reference sequence). The CDR3 here is CASSQGKFPYGYTF. The CDR3 DNA is TGTGCCAGCAGCCAGGGCAAGTTTCCCTATGGCTACACCTTC.

The gene calls are TRBV7-8 and TRBJ1-4; possibly TRBD1 for D (6 bases). Germline V gene lookup returns CDR1 SGHVS and CDR2 FQNEAQ. This CDR3 has 15 residues. V was shortened by 3 bases and J by 8 bases, with 16 bases between the two germline ends. In nucleotides, the CDR3 is TGTGCCAGCAGCTTCGCGACAGGATCAGCAGAAAAACTGTTTTTT. Translation gives CASSFATGSAEKLFF.